The 32 T cell receptor beta chains given below trace back to one sample, sequenced in a study of PD-L1 blockade in urothelial cancer. The repertoire was sequenced with immunoSEQ multiplex PCR; TCRdb's copy has only in-frame clones and lacks some. The sample records fewer than 90,000 clones, approximately 90% being singletons. Time point in this sample: peripheral blood 6 weeks after treatment start. The specimen comprised PBMCs, sampled around atezolizumab (anti-PD-L1) treatment. The receptors derive from a woman older than 75 with urothelial cancer.

The chain carries TRBV6-5 and TRBJ1-2, with D hard to call. V shed 5 bases and J shed 1 base, with 8 bases lying between them. The CDR3 sequence is 13 residues long. Per the germline V gene, CDR1 is MNHEY and CDR2 is SVGAGI. CDR3 amino acids: CASSKHDNYGYTF. The CDR3 DNA follows: TGTGCCAGCAGTAAACACGATAACTATGGCTACACCTTC.

J is TRBJ1-1 and V is TRBV5-6; D gene unclear. The CDR3 totals 15 residues. Per the germline V gene, CDR1 is SGHDT and CDR2 is YYEEEE. Trimming stripped 6 bases from V and 2 bases from J, with 17 bases between. This chain's CDR3 is CASILLGRENTEAFF. CDR3 coding DNA: TGTGCCAGCATACTCCTTGGGAGAGAAAACACTGAAGCTTTCTTT.

The chain couples TRBV19 to TRBJ1-2, with 7 positions matching TRBD1. In germline, CDR1 is LNHDA, CDR2 SQIVND (reference sequence). The CDR3 runs to 16 residues. V lost 5 bases to trimming and J lost 0 bases; unmatched junction nucleotides: 9. The CDR3 sequence: CASSPSNRGANYGYTF. DNA of the CDR3: TGTGCCAGTAGTCCGAGCAACAGGGGAGCTAACTATGGCTACACCTTC.

This chain uses TRBV6-6 with TRBJ1-5; D not certain. Germline-derived CDR1 and CDR2 are MNHNY and SVGAGI (reference sequence). V lost 7 bases to trimming and J lost 0 bases, with 10 bases between them. The CDR3 has 14 amino acids. The CDR3 sequence is CASTAQNSNQPQHF. The CDR3 bases are TGTGCCAGCACCGCACAAAATAGCAATCAGCCCCAGCATTTT.

This clone was picked up a small number of times. The CDR3 DNA is TGTGCCAGCAGCTTAACGACCGGGAGTGGAGAGACCCAGTACTTC. As protein: CASSLTTGSGETQYF. The rearrangement links TRBV7-3 to TRBJ2-5, with D perhaps matching TRBD2 (6 bases). Germline values: CDR1 SGHTA, CDR2 FQGTGA. V was trimmed by 0 bases and J by 4 bases, leaving 12 bases between them. The CDR3 runs 15 residues.

J is TRBJ2-2 and V is TRBV7-8; possibly TRBD1 for D (6 bases). The CDR3 consists of 16 residues. V was trimmed by 5 bases and J by 7 bases, leaving 20 bases between them. CDR1 and CDR2 (germline): SGHVS, FQNEAQ. The CDR3 here is CASSQRSQGPHGELFF. The CDR3 DNA reads TGTGCCAGCAGCCAACGGTCCCAGGGGCCTCACGGGGAGCTGTTTTTT.

The rearrangement joins TRBV11-3 to TRBJ2-1, with 7 bases fitting TRBD2. V trimming: 1 base; J trimming: 4 bases; junction bases outside the gene matches: 10. Germline V CDR1 and CDR2: SGHNT, YENEEA. This CDR3 is 17 amino acids long. The DNA of the CDR3 is TGTGCCAGCAGCTTAGGAGGTCGGGCGGGAGCATACAATGAGCAGTTCTTC. This sequence encodes CASSLGGRAGAYNEQFF.

The chain joins TRBV30 to TRBJ2-3; D unresolved. V gave up 3 bases and J gave up 2 bases, with 6 bases separating them. The germline CDR1 and CDR2 sequences are GTSNPN and SVGIG (reference sequence). This CDR3 has 12 amino acids. The CDR3 protein is CAWRGATDTQYF. CDR3 in DNA: TGTGCCTGGAGGGGCGCCACAGATACGCAGTATTTT.

V gene TRBV5-1 combines with J gene TRBJ2-7; 8 nucleotides align to TRBD1. Germline CDR1 and CDR2: SGHRS and YFSETQ. The CDR3 length is 14 residues. V lost 4 bases and J lost 3; bases outside the gene matches: 6. The CDR3 region is CASSPGQGHYEQYF. The CDR3 DNA reads as TGCGCCAGCAGCCCCGGACAGGGCCACTACGAGCAGTACTTC.

This chain uses TRBV30 with TRBJ1-5; 10 positions agree with TRBD1. The CDR3 is 15 residues long. V was clipped by 0 bases and J by 5 bases; unmatched bases: 4. Germline V gene sequence: CDR1 GTSNPN, CDR2 SVGIG (reference sequence). CDR3 loop: CAWSVYGQGDQPQHF. In DNA form, the CDR3 reads TGTGCCTGGAGTGTATATGGACAGGGGGATCAGCCCCAGCATTTT.

This chain connects TRBV27 to TRBJ1-3, with no clear D. CDR3 length: 19 amino acids. The germline CDR1 and CDR2 sequences are MNHEY and SMNVEV (reference sequence). V was pared by 6 bases and J by 0 bases, with 24 bases between. CDR3 nucleotides: TGTGCCAGCAGGAATAAACCCTTCTCACCAGGCGACTCTGGAAACACCATATATTTT. Amino acid sequence: CASRNKPFSPGDSGNTIYF.

This rearrangement joins TRBV5-1 to TRBJ2-1, with D possibly TRBD1 on 6 matching bases. V lost 7 bases and J 9 bases, leaving 20 bases between the germline ends. Per germline, CDR1 SGHRS and CDR2 YFSETQ. The CDR3 is 14 amino acids. The CDR3 spells CASSGLGGSGEQFF. Here the CDR3 DNA reads TGCGCCAGCTCCGGCTTAGGGGGTTCCGGTGAGCAGTTCTTC. The full variable domain, completed using reference TRBV5-1 and TRBJ2-1, is KAGVTQTPRYLIKTRGQQVTLSCSPISGHRSVSWYQQTPGQGLQFLFEYFSETQRNKGNFPGRFSGRQFSNSRSEMNVSTLELGDSALYLCASSGLGGSGEQFFGPGTRLTVL.

This clone came up once. CDR3 sequence reads: CASSLPPRTSGSSYEQYF. In nucleotides, the CDR3 is TGTGCCAGCAGTTTACCCCCTAGGACTAGCGGGAGCTCCTACGAGCAGTACTTC. The chain carries TRBV28 and TRBJ2-7; 13 bases agree with TRBD2. The J segment lost 0 bases and the V segment lost 2 bases, leaving 7 bases of the junction unmatched. The CDR3 loop spans 18 amino acids. Germline values: CDR1 MDHEN, CDR2 SYDVKM.

The rearrangement links TRBV28 to TRBJ1-3; 7 bases fit TRBD1. Germline assignment: CDR1 MDHEN and CDR2 SYDVKM. V lost 3 bases to trimming and J lost 3 bases; unmatched junction nucleotides: 8. The CDR3 is 16 amino acids. The CDR3 here is CASSFVTGAHGNTIYF. In nucleotides, the CDR3 is TGTGCCAGCAGTTTCGTCACAGGGGCACATGGAAACACCATATATTTT.

This sequence joins TRBV11-2 and TRBJ1-2; 7 bases fit TRBD1. This CDR3 contains 15 residues. The trim removed 0 bases at V and 4 bases at J, leaving 5 bases unmatched. Germline lookup yields CDR1 SGHAT and CDR2 FQNNGV. The CDR3 DNA reads TGTGCCAGCAGCTTAGATGGACAGGCGACCTATGGCTACACCTTC. Its protein is CASSLDGQATYGYTF. The entire variable domain, with the rest obtained from reference TRBV11-2 and TRBJ1-2, is as follows: EAGVAQSPRYKIIEKRQSVAFWCNPISGHATLYWYQQILGQGPKLLIQFQNNGVVDDSQLPKDRFSAERLKGVDSTLKIQPAKLEDSAVYLCASSLDGQATYGYTFGSGTRLTVV.

V is TRBV1 and J is TRBJ2-5; TRBD2 is taken as the D call from the table, unchecked against the DNA. TRBV1 is a known pseudogene. This CDR3 is 15 amino acids long. CDR3 residues: CTSSLSISGRQTQYF. CDR3 DNA: TGCACCAGCAGCCTAAGCATTAGCGGGAGACAGACCCAGTACTTC.

This clone is a singleton in its sample. This chain joins TRBV15 and TRBJ2-7; perhaps TRBD1 as D (5 bases). Germline-derived CDR1 and CDR2 are LNHNV and YYDKDF (reference sequence). This CDR3 has 15 amino acids. V gave up 5 bases and J gave up 1 base, with 15 bases separating them. The CDR3 protein is CATSRDRGLSYEQYF. The CDR3 DNA reads as TGTGCCACCAGCCGCGACAGAGGATTGTCCTACGAGCAGTACTTC.

The genes are TRBV10-2 and TRBJ2-2, with a weak D call TRBD2 (5 bases). Trimming pared 6 bases from V and 5 bases from J, leaving 13 bases between. The CDR3 runs 14 residues. Germline CDR1 is WSHSY and CDR2 is SAAADI. DNA for the CDR3: TGCGCCAGCAGGAGCGGAGCCCCGACCGGGGAGCTGTTTTTT. Its translation: CASRSGAPTGELFF.

The chain carries TRBV19 and TRBJ2-7; 11 nucleotides agree with TRBD2. The germline V gene encodes CDR1 LNHDA and CDR2 SQIVND (reference sequence). After removal of 9 bases from V and 3 bases from J, the junction contained 13 bases not matched to a gene. The CDR3 is made up of 16 amino acids. Here the CDR3 reads CASGTSGLGGGYEQYF. CDR3 in DNA: TGTGCCAGCGGGACTAGCGGACTAGGGGGGGGCTACGAGCAGTACTTC. The complete variable domain, with remaining parts taken from reference TRBV19 and TRBJ2-7, reads DGGITQSPKYLFRKEGQNVTLSCEQNLNHDAMYWYRQDPGQGLRLIYYSQIVNDFQKGDIAEGYSVSREKKESFPLTVTSAQKNPTAFYLCASGTSGLGGGYEQYFGPGTRLTVT.

The chain carries TRBV29-1 and TRBJ2-1, with D maybe TRBD2 (5 bases). The V and J ends lost 3 bases and 8 bases respectively, with 8 bases between them. CDR1 SQVTM and CDR2 ANQGSEA come from the germline V gene. The CDR3 sequence is 11 residues long. The CDR3 sequence is CSVDRGYEQFF. The CDR3 DNA reads as TGCAGCGTTGACCGGGGTTATGAGCAGTTCTTC.

This clone occurred a few times. The rearrangement uses TRBV6-5 and TRBJ2-3, with 8 nucleotides matching TRBD1. Germline lookup yields CDR1 MNHEY and CDR2 SVGAGI. Germline trimming cut 4 bases from V and 1 base from J; bases unmatched to any gene: 7. The CDR3 contains 16 residues. CDR3 bases: TGTGCCAGCAGTTCTGGACAGGGACTGGGCACAGATACGCAGTATTTT. It codes for CASSSGQGLGTDTQYF.

The V and J genes are TRBV5-1 and TRBJ2-5; 7 nucleotides align to TRBD2. The CDR3 has 14 amino acids. The junction had 3 bases not matched to a gene; V was cut back by 2 bases and J by 2 bases. Germline V gene sequence: CDR1 SGHRS, CDR2 YFSETQ. CDR3 protein: CASSFQGLQETQYF. In DNA, the CDR3 is TGCGCCAGCAGCTTCCAGGGACTACAAGAGACCCAGTACTTC. The full variable domain, with the rest looked up from reference TRBV5-1 and TRBJ2-5, is KAGVTQTPRYLIKTRGQQVTLSCSPISGHRSVSWYQQTPGQGLQFLFEYFSETQRNKGNFPGRFSGRQFSNSRSEMNVSTLELGDSALYLCASSFQGLQETQYFGPGTRLLVL.

This chain joins TRBV10-1 and TRBJ1-3; a weak D match, TRBD1 (6 bases). This CDR3 has 14 residues. CDR1 is WNHNN, CDR2 SYGVQD, per germline (reference sequence). V was cut by 6 bases and J by 4 bases, with 13 bases left in between. CDR3 in DNA: TGCGCCAGCAGCCAATCGACAGGAGGAAACACCATATATTTT. Translated: CASSQSTGGNTIYF.

This chain connects TRBV27 to TRBJ2-5, with D uncertain. This CDR3 contains 14 residues. Germline V gene sequence: CDR1 MNHEY, CDR2 SMNVEV (reference sequence). Trimming pared 2 bases from V and 3 bases from J, leaving 10 bases between. DNA for the CDR3: TGTGCCAGCAGTTTAGCGGTGGCCAAAGAGACCCAGTACTTC. Translating gives CASSLAVAKETQYF.

In the case of this clone: The sample holds other DNA sequences that translate to the same CDR3. The V and J genes are TRBV28 and TRBJ1-1, with 9 bases identical to TRBD1. The germline V gene encodes CDR1 MDHEN and CDR2 SYDVKM. With 4 bases clipped from V and 1 base from J, the junction kept 1 base outside the gene matches. CDR3 length: 14 residues. CDR3 region: CASSSGQGNTEAFF. As DNA, the CDR3 is TGTGCCAGCAGTTCGGGACAGGGGAACACTGAAGCTTTCTTT.

This clone was picked up one time. The CDR3 sequence: CASSLLGGNEKLFF. In DNA, the CDR3 is TGCGCCAGCAGCTTATTGGGAGGGAATGAAAAACTGTTTTTT. The chain is built from TRBV5-1 and TRBJ1-4; D ambiguous. The CDR3 is 14 amino acids. Per the germline V gene, CDR1 is SGHRS and CDR2 is YFSETQ. V was pared by 2 bases and J by 5 bases, with 10 bases between.

The rearrangement uses TRBV29-1 and TRBJ1-2; possible D gene TRBD1, 6 bases. Germline values: CDR1 SQVTM, CDR2 ANQGSEA. Trimming pared 3 bases from V and 8 bases from J, leaving 13 bases between. The CDR3 loop spans 12 amino acids. CDR3 protein: CSVDQGSVGYTF. CDR3 nucleotide sequence: TGCAGCGTTGATCAGGGGTCGGTCGGCTACACCTTC. Variable domain in full (rest from reference TRBV29-1 and TRBJ1-2): SAVISQKPSRDICQRGTSLTIQCQVDSQVTMMFWYRQQPGQSLTLIATANQGSEATYESGFVIDKFPISRPNLTFSTLTVSNMSPEDSSIYLCSVDQGSVGYTFGSGTRLTVV.

The chain has TRBV27 and TRBJ1-1; TRBD1 might be the D (6 bases). This CDR3 is built from 14 residues. Germline lookup yields CDR1 MNHEY and CDR2 SMNVEV (reference sequence). The V end lost 1 base, the J end lost 8 bases, and 14 bases lay between the germline ends. The chain's CDR3 is CASSLWVGTTEAFF. The CDR3 DNA reads TGTGCCAGCAGTTTATGGGTAGGGACAACCGAAGCTTTCTTT.

The gene calls are TRBV10-1 and TRBJ2-3; TRBD2 matches at 9 bases. Germline-derived CDR1 and CDR2 are WNHNN and SYGVQD (reference sequence). The V segment lost 3 bases and the J segment 6 bases; nucleotides outside the gene matches: 7. There are 15 residues in the CDR3. The CDR3 sequence: CASSDGAGGLDTQYF. CDR3 DNA sequence: TGCGCCAGCAGTGACGGAGCGGGAGGCCTGGATACGCAGTATTTT.

V and J are TRBV7-8 and TRBJ2-1, with 10 bases lining up with TRBD2. The CDR3 is made up of 15 amino acids. The V gene's germline CDR1 is SGHVS and CDR2 FQNEAQ. With 10 bases clipped from V and 7 bases from J, the junction kept 13 bases outside the gene matches. The CDR3 reads CATGGTSAFENEQFF. The CDR3 region has the DNA TGTGCCACAGGTGGGACTAGCGCCTTCGAGAATGAGCAGTTCTTC.

The V gene is TRBV10-3, the J gene TRBJ1-2, with D perhaps TRBD1 (6 bases). The CDR3 extends over 13 amino acids. V was shortened by 7 bases and J by 3 bases, with 12 bases between the two germline ends. Germline values: CDR1 ENHRY, CDR2 SYGVKD. The CDR3 is CAINRDLDYGYTF. CDR3 sequence (DNA): TGTGCCATCAACAGGGACCTCGACTATGGCTACACCTTC.

This chain connects TRBV7-9 to TRBJ2-5; the match to TRBD2 covers 7 bases. The CDR3 sequence is 15 residues long. V lost 7 bases to trimming and J lost 5 bases; unmatched junction nucleotides: 13. The V gene's germline CDR1 is SEHNR and CDR2 FQNEAQ (reference sequence). CDR3 in DNA: TGTGCCAGCACCGTAGCAGCGGGGATCAAGGAGACCCAGTACTTC. It specifies CASTVAAGIKETQYF. Full variable domain (missing parts from reference TRBV7-9 and TRBJ2-5): DTGVSQNPRHKITKRGQNVTFRCDPISEHNRLYWYRQTLGQGPEFLTYFQNEAQLEKSRLLSDRFSAERPKGSFSTLEIQRTEQGDSAMYLCASTVAAGIKETQYFGPGTRLLVL.